This T cell receptor beta chain is drawn from a study of lymphopenia after photon versus proton radiotherapy. Study-level points and caveats: After the lymphocyte nadir, photon-treated repertoires showed oligoclonal expansion, especially of CD8+ Temra cells.

Sequencing was performed with immunoSEQ multiplex PCR; in TCRdb, only in-frame clones are kept and a portion is missing. Of tens of thousands of clones listed, over 75% were seen once; the top ten hold 2.2%. Trimming took 0 bases from V and 2 from J, leaving 8 bases between them. The CDR3 is 14 residues long. The V gene's germline CDR1 is SGHNT and CDR2 YYREEE (reference sequence). A word on this clone: Its cognate antigen is unknown.

This specimen consisted of peripheral blood, obtained from a patient treated with photon-based radiotherapy. The chain combines TRBV5-4 with TRBJ1-1; no firm D call. This clonotype originated in a man aged 35-49 years with gastric cancer. In DNA form, the CDR3 reads TGTGCCAGCAGCTTGGGATTGCAAAACACTGAAGCTTTCTTT. Encoded protein: CASSLGLQNTEAFF.